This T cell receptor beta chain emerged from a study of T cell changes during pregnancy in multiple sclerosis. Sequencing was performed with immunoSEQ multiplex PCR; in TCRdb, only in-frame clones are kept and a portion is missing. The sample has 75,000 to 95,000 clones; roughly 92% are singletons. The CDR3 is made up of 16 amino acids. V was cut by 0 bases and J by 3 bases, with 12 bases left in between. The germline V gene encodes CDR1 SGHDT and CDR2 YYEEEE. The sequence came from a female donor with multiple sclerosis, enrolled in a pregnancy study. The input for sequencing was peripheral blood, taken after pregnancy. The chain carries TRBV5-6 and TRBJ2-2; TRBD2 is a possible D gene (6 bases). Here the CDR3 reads CASSLEGGSYTGELFF. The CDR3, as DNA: TGTGCCAGCAGCTTGGAGGGAGGCTCGTACACCGGGGAGCTGTTTTTT.